The TCR beta chain described here comes from a study of tumor-infiltrating lymphocytes in primary liver carcinoma. About the study: Roughly 3.65 to 7.13 million productive TCRbeta reads came from each sample, comparable across tissue types.

There are 16 residues in the CDR3. Unsorted bulk tissue (roughly 19-31 mg) underwent RNA and DNA co-extraction. The authors made TCR beta cDNA from approximately 500 ng total RNA with a constant-region primer. It was through three nested multiplex PCR rounds of slightly modified ARM-PCR that TCR beta libraries arose. For about 11 cycles apiece, the opening two PCR rounds ran with TRBV1-TRBV30 forward primers and a C-beta reverse primer. TCRdb reprocessed the multiplex PCR reads via MiXCR and lists one record per CDR3 protein. The profile shows around 120,000 distinct CDR3 sequences, roughly 69% of them singletons. With respect to this clonotype: A clone one base away is much larger, so this may be a read error.

V and J are TRBV12-3 or TRBV12-4 and TRBJ1-4, with D possibly TRBD1 on 5 matching bases. The specimen sequenced was liver tumor tissue from sampling region 1. Subset described: tumor region T1, superior pole. The receptor was isolated from a woman in her fifties or sixties with primary liver carcinoma and hepatitis B virus infection. CDR3 loop: CVSSLENRGSGEKLFF. CDR3 sequence (DNA): TGTGTCAGCAGTTTAGAGAACCGGGGGAGTGGTGAAAAACTGTTTTTT.